The 13 T cell receptor beta chains reported below all come from one sample, sequenced in a study of blood T cells in healthy people across ages. Sample-barcoded 5' priming and a J-beta primer mix drove a second PCR of about 6 to 12 cycles. Each CDR3 protein is one row after TCRdb ran MiXCR on the 5' RACE reads. The sample records roughly 1.6 million distinct CDR3 sequences, around 35% being singletons. The material sequenced was blood. Every receptor here comes from a woman aged 25-40 years in good health.

The chain has TRBV6-5 and TRBJ1-1; tentative D call: TRBD1 (6 bases). The V and J ends lost 2 bases and 8 bases respectively, with 15 bases between them. This CDR3 comprises 14 residues. Germline assignment: CDR1 MNHEY and CDR2 SVGAGI. The CDR3 loop is CASSYGGGRTEAFF. CDR3 in DNA: TGTGCCAGCAGTTACGGAGGGGGAAGGACCGAAGCTTTCTTT.

This clonotype was recorded only once. V gene TRBV9 combines with J gene TRBJ1-6, with TRBD1 matching 9 bases. The CDR3 sequence is 15 residues long. Trimming removed 3 bases from V and 7 bases from J; junction bases left unmatched: 5. From germline, CDR1 is SGDLS and CDR2 YYNGEE. The CDR3: CASSGGQGMNSPLHF. CDR3 DNA sequence: TGTGCCAGCAGCGGGGGACAGGGAATGAATTCACCCCTCCACTTT.

The chain recombines TRBV7-2 with TRBJ2-3, with TRBD2 identical over 12 bases. V shed 0 bases and J 1 base; nucleotides not matched to a gene: 2. Germline CDR1 reads SGHTA; CDR2 reads FQGNSA. This CDR3 has 17 residues. CDR3 in DNA: TGTGCCAGCAGCTTAGCTCCTAGCGGGAGGGGCACAGATACGCAGTATTTT. Translated, it gives CASSLAPSGRGTDTQYF.

This clonotype was detected only a few times. The chain recombines TRBV14 with TRBJ1-1, with D hard to call. The CDR3 has 13 amino acids. The germline CDR1 and CDR2 sequences are SGHDN and FVKESK. V shed 5 bases and J shed 5 bases, with 12 bases lying between them. CDR3 protein: CASSLLLGTEAFF. The CDR3, as DNA: TGTGCCAGCAGCTTATTACTGGGGACTGAAGCTTTCTTT. Full variable domain (rest looked up from reference TRBV14 and TRBJ1-1): EAGVTQFPSHSVIEKGQTVTLRCDPISGHDNLYWYRRVMGKEIKFLLHFVKESKQDESGMPNNRFLAERTGGTYSTLKVQPAELEDSGVYFCASSLLLGTEAFFGQGTRLTVV.

This chain connects TRBV28 to TRBJ2-5; TRBD2 agrees at 13 bases. V shed 3 bases and J 7 bases; nucleotides not matched to a gene: 14. This CDR3 contains 18 residues. Germline CDR1 MDHEN, CDR2 SYDVKM. Written as DNA, the CDR3 is TGTGCCAGCAGTTTTTCTCGGACTAGCGGGAGTCGGCCAGGGACCCAGTACTTC. Amino acid sequence: CASSFSRTSGSRPGTQYF.

This clonotype came up a few times. Sequence at one end of the junction differs from germline and may be a read error. The CDR3 region is CSAREIGGRRTDTQYF. CDR3 DNA sequence: TGCAGTGCGAGAGAGATAGGCGGGAGACGGACAGATACGCAGTATTTT. The chain recombines TRBV20-1 with TRBJ2-3; 7 positions match TRBD2. CDR1 and CDR2 from the germline V gene are DFQATT and SNEGSKA (reference sequence). The CDR3 is 16 residues long.

This clonotype came up once. CDR3 loop: CATGGPYWYSYTF. DNA of the CDR3: TGTGCCACCGGGGGTCCCTATTGGTATAGCTACACCTTC. The chain couples TRBV15 to TRBJ1-2; possible D gene TRBD1, 5 bases. Germline-derived CDR1 and CDR2 are LNHNV and YYDKDF (reference sequence). Trimming took 8 bases from V and 9 from J, leaving 19 bases between them. The CDR3 runs 13 residues.

This clonotype was detected once. The chain combines TRBV5-4 with TRBJ1-1; tentatively, D is TRBD1 (5 bases). The CDR3 has 16 residues. Trimming stripped 4 bases from V and 1 base from J, with 17 bases between. Germline V CDR1 and CDR2: SGHNT, YYREEE (reference sequence). Here the CDR3 reads CASSPGRRAPNTEAFF. The CDR3 DNA reads TGTGCCAGCAGCCCAGGGCGGAGGGCACCGAACACTGAAGCTTTCTTT. The full variable domain, in which reference TRBV5-4 and TRBJ1-1 provide the parts outside the CDR3, is ETGVTQSPTHLIKTRGQQVTLRCSSQSGHNTVSWYQQALGQGPQFIFQYYREEENGRGNFPPRFSGLQFPNYSSELNVNALELDDSALYLCASSPGRRAPNTEAFFGQGTRLTVV.

A few counts support this clonotype. V gene TRBV7-9 combines with J gene TRBJ2-5, with 7 bases aligning to TRBD1. Germline assignment: CDR1 SEHNR and CDR2 FQNEAQ (reference sequence). The length of the CDR3 is 14 residues. V shed 5 bases, J shed 2 bases, and the junction held 5 bases outside the gene matches. DNA of the CDR3: TGTGCCAGCAGCAGACAGGGTTATCAAGAGACCCAGTACTTC. It codes for CASSRQGYQETQYF.

CDR3 sequence (DNA): TGTGCCAGCAGGATAACTAGCGGGAGTACATATGAGCAGTTCTTC. Translating gives CASRITSGSTYEQFF. This chain links TRBV2 with TRBJ2-1, with 11 bases that match TRBD2. The CDR3 runs to 15 residues. The V segment lost 6 bases and the J segment 8 bases; nucleotides outside the gene matches: 9. The germline V gene has CDR1 SNHLY and CDR2 FYNNEI.

V usage is TRBV20-1 and J usage is TRBJ1-1; unclear D gene. CDR3 length: 13 residues. CDR1 is DFQATT, CDR2 SNEGSKA, per germline (reference sequence). Between the trimmed V and J ends, which lost 6 bases and 0 bases, there was a span of 11 bases. CDR3 sequence: CSAVKDLNTEAFF. For the CDR3, the DNA is TGCAGTGCCGTCAAGGACCTGAACACTGAAGCTTTCTTT.

J is TRBJ2-5 and V is TRBV5-6, with D tentatively TRBD2 (6 bases). TRBJ2-7 matches the DNA end more closely, so the J call is doubtful. CDR1 is SGHDT and CDR2 is YYEEEE in the germline V gene. The CDR3 has 15 residues. This CDR3 reads CASSLGSSGGDEQYF. In nucleotides, the CDR3 is TGTGCCAGCAGCTTGGGATCGTCCGGAGGGGACGAGCAGTACTTC.

Only a few counts were recorded for this clonotype. The CDR3 sequence is CASSQARQGPLEGYTF. DNA of the CDR3: TGTGCCAGCAGCCAAGCGAGACAGGGGCCCCTAGAGGGCTACACCTTC. V is TRBV14 and J is TRBJ1-2; 8 nucleotides match TRBD1. The CDR3 is 16 residues long. V lost 1 base and J lost 8; bases outside the gene matches: 12. Germline values: CDR1 SGHDN, CDR2 FVKESK.